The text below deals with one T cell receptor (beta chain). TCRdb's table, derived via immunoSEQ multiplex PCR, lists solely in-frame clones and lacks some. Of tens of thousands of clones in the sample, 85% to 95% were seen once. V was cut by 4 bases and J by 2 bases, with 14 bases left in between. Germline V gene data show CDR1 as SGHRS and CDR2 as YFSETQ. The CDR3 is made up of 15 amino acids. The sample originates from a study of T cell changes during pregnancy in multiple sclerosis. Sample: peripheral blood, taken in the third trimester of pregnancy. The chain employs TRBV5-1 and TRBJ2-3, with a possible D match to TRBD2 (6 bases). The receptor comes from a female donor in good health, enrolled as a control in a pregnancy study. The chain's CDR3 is CASSGGGLTTDTQYF. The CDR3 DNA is TGCGCCAGCAGCGGTGGGGGACTTACCACAGATACGCAGTATTTT.